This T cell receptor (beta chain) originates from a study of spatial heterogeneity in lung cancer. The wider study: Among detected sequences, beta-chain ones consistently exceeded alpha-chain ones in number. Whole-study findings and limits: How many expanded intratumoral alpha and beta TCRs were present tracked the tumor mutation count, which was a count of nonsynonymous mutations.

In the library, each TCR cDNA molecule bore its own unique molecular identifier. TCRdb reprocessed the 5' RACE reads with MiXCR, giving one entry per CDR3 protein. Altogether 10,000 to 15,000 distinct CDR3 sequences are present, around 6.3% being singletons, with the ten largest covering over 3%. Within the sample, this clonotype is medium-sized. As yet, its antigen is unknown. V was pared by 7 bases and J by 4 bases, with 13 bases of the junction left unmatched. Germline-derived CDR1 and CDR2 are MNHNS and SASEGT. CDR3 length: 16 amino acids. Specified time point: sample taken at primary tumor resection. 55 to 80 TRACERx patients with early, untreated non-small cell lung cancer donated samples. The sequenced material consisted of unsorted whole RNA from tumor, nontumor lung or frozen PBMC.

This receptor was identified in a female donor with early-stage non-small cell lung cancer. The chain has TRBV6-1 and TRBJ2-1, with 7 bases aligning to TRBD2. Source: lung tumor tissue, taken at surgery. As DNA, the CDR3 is TGTGCCAGCACCCCAGGCCGGGCTAGCGGATACAATGAGCAGTTCTTC. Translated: CASTPGRASGYNEQFF.